This T cell receptor beta chain originates from a study of Ad26.COV2.S vaccination and SARS-CoV-2 variants. Study conclusions and caveats: Non-spike TCR breadth showed similarity between vaccine and placebo recipients.

Libraries were prepared by immunoSEQ multiplex PCR; TCRdb keeps only in-frame clonotypes and omits some of them. The sample records about 470,000 clones, about nine tenths being singletons. Deletions cut 6 bases from V and 3 bases from J, with 9 bases between. The germline V gene has CDR1 MNHNY and CDR2 SVGAGI (reference sequence). The CDR3 covers 12 residues. Comment on this clone: Its target is unknown.

Treatment of the sample: 15 to 20 received Ad26.COV2.S at low or high dose, single or two shots; about 5 received placebo; per-sample allocation not given. Sampling happened 63 days after the first vaccine or placebo injection. This chain connects TRBV6-6 to TRBJ2-7; D is ambiguous. The receptor's source is a person between 18 and 60 years old who received the Ad26.COV2.S COVID-19 vaccine or a placebo. This sample comprised peripheral blood, obtained in a trial of Ad26.COV2.S vaccine versus placebo. The CDR3 protein is CASRPDGYEQYF. CDR3 in DNA: TGTGCCAGCAGACCCGACGGCTACGAGCAGTACTTC.